This paragraph reports one T cell receptor beta chain. Antigen unknown. The same CDR3 arises from other DNA sequences in this sample as well. These data originate in a study of shared clonotypes between healthy human individuals. The wider study: Each donor's CD4 naive and CD4 memory cells filled three plates apiece, CD8 naive two, and CD8 memory one.

Replicate PCRs from sorted subsets contained 200 ng DNA, which is some 32,000 T cell genomes. Some clones are missing from TCRdb's copy, which holds only in-frame ones; the method was immunoSEQ multiplex PCR. The sample carries approximately 2.4 million clones, 90% to 97% recorded once. Findings and limits, study-wide: Few donors limited the genetic and exposure-history diversity represented.

V lost 0 bases to trimming and J lost 4 bases, with 9 bases between them. This CDR3 contains 14 residues. The germline gives CDR1 MNHEY, CDR2 SVGAGI. The rearrangement links TRBV6-5 to TRBJ1-2; D remains ambiguous. The specimen was naive CD4+ T cells sorted from blood. Indicated subset: CD45RA+ positively selected. The clonotype originates from a man younger than 30 in good health. CDR3 region: CASSYSRRGYGYTF. In DNA form, the CDR3 reads TGTGCCAGCAGTTACTCGCGGCGAGGCTATGGCTACACCTTC.